This T cell receptor (beta chain) emerged from a study of blood T cell repertoires in COVID-19. TCRdb's table, derived via immunoSEQ multiplex PCR, lists solely in-frame clones and lacks some. The table has about 440,000 clones, around 90% seen once. Cohort 3 donors counted as recovered after two negative PCRs, clearance, or resolved symptoms. The sequenced material came from PBMCs or T cells enriched from blood (not recorded which). The source of this sequence is a man younger than 30 who had recovered from COVID-19.

CDR3: CASSEATVLSNQPQHF. CDR3 bases: TGTGCCAGCAGTGAAGCGACAGTTCTAAGCAATCAGCCCCAGCATTTT. The rearrangement links TRBV6-1 to TRBJ1-5; D is possibly TRBD1 (5 bases). Germline values: CDR1 MNHNS, CDR2 SASEGT. Trimming shortened V by 0 bases and J by 1 base, and 10 bases separated the two germline ends. This CDR3 contains 16 residues.